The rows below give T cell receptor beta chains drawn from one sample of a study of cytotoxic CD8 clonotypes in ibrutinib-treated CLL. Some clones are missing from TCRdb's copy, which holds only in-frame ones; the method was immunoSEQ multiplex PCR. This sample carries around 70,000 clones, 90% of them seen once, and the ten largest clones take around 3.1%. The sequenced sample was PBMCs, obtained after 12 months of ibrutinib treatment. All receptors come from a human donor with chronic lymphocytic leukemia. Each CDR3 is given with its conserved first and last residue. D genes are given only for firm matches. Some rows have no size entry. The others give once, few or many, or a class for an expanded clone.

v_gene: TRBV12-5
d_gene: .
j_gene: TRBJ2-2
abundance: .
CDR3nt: TGTGCTAGTGGCCACCTTCAATCGGACACTCAAAACACCGGGGAGCTGTTTTTT
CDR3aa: CASGHLQSDTQNTGELFF

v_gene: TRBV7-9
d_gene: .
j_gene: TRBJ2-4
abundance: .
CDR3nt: TGTGCCAGCAGCTTAGGCCCCGGACGGGGAGGGGGACACATTCAGTACTTC
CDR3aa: CASSLGPGRGGGHIQYF

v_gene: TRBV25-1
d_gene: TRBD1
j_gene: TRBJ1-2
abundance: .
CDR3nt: TGTGCCAGCAGTGAGGCCGGGACAGAGATCTATGGCTACACCTTC
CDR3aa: CASSEAGTEIYGYTF

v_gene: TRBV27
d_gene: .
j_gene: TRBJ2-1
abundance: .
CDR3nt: TGTGCCAGCAAGACCTGGCAGTCTCTTTACAATGAGCAGTTCTTC
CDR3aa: CASKTWQSLYNEQFF

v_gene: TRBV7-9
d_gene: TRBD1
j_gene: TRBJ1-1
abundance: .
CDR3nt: TGTGCCAGCAGCCGTACAGGGGGTGGTACTGAAGCTTTCTTT
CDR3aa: CASSRTGGGTEAFF

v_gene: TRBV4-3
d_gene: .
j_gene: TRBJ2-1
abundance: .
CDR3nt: TGCGCCAGCAGCCAAGACCCTATCCCAGGGGTCGAGCAGTTCTTC
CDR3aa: CASSQDPIPGVEQFF

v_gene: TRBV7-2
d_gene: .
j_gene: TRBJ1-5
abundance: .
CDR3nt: TGTGCCAGCAGCTTAACGGGCGGGGGGCCGACGCAGCCCCAGCATTTT
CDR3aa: CASSLTGGGPTQPQHF

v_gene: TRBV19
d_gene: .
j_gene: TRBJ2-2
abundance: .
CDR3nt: TGTGCCAGTGCTTTTGGCAACGCAAACACCGGGGAGCTGTTTTTT
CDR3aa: CASAFGNANTGELFF

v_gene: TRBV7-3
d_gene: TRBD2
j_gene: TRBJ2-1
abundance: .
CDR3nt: TGTGCCAGCAGCTTAGGTCTAGCGGGAGTAAGGAATGAGCAGTTCTTC
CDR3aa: CASSLGLAGVRNEQFF

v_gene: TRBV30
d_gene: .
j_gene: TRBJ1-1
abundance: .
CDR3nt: TGTGCCGCCGACCCTGTCGGGGGATTTGGTAGCACTGAAGCTTTCTTT
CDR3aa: CAADPVGGFGSTEAFF

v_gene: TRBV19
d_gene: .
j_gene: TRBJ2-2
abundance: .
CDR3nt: TGTGCCAGTAGTATAGATCGTCCAGTCCCAACCGGGGAGCTGTTTTTT
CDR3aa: CASSIDRPVPTGELFF

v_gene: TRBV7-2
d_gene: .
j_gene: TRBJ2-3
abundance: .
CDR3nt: TGTGCCAGCAGCCTCGTTTTAAGTGCGGGTTTTGGGCCAGATACGCAGTATTTT
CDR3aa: CASSLVLSAGFGPDTQYF

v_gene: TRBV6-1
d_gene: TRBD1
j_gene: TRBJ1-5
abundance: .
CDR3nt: TGTGCCAGCAGGGCCGGGACAGGTAATCAGCCCCAGCATTTT
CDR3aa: CASRAGTGNQPQHF

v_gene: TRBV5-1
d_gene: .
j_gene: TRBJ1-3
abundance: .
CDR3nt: TGCGCCAGCAGCTATCAACAAGGGTACTCTGGAAACACCATATATTTT
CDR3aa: CASSYQQGYSGNTIYF

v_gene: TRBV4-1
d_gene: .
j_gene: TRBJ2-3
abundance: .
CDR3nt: TGCGCCAGCAGCCAAGAACGTCCAGGGAGAGATACGCAGTATTTT
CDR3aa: CASSQERPGRDTQYF

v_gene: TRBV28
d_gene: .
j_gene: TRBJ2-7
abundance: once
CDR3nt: TGTGCCAGCAGTTTACCGGCGGGATCCCCACTCGGGCAGTACTTC
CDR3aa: CASSLPAGSPLGQYF

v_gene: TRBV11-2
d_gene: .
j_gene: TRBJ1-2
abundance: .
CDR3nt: TGTGCCAGCAGCTTAGCGGTATGGAGCCGTAACTATGGCTACACCTTC
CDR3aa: CASSLAVWSRNYGYTF

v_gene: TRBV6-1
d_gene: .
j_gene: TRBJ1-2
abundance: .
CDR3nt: TGTGCCAGCAGTGAAGAGGGCGGGGGGTACTATGGCTACACCTTC
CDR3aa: CASSEEGGGYYGYTF

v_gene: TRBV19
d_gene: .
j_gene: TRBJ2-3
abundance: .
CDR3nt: TGTGCCAGTAGTATACAGCCTAGCACAGATACGCAGTATTTT
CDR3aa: CASSIQPSTDTQYF

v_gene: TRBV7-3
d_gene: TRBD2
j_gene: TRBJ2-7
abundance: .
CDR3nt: TGTGCCAGCAGCCGGACTAGCGGGGGCTACGAGCAGTACTTC
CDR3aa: CASSRTSGGYEQYF

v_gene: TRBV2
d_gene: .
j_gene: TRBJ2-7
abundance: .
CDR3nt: TGTGCCAGCTTAAGTACTCAAGCCTACGAGCAGTACTTC
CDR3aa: CASLSTQAYEQYF

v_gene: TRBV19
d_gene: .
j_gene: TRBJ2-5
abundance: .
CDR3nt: TGTGCCAGTAGTTCAATGTACCAAGAGACCCAGTACTTC
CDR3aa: CASSSMYQETQYF

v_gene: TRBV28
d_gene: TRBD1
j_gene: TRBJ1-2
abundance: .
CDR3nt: TGTGCCAGCACCTCCTATTCAAACCGACAGGGAGGACATGGCTACACCTTC
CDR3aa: CASTSYSNRQGGHGYTF

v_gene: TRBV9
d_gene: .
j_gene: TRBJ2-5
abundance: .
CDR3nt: TGTGCCAGCAGCGGGCCCCCCGGGGGAAACCAAGAGACCCAGTACTTC
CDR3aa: CASSGPPGGNQETQYF

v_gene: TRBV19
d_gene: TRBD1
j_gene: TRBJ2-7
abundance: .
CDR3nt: TGTGCCAGTAGAACGGACAGGGCAAACTCCTACGAGCAGTACTTC
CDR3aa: CASRTDRANSYEQYF

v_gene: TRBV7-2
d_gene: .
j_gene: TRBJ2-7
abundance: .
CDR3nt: TGTGCCAGCAGCTCCCCTGAATGGGGCCACTACGAGCAGTACTTC
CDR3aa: CASSSPEWGHYEQYF

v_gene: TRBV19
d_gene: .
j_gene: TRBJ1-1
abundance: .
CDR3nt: TGTGCCAGTACCCTTGGGACGTTGAACACTGAAGCTTTCTTT
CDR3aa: CASTLGTLNTEAFF

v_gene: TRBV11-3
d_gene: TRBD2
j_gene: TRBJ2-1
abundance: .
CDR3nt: TGTGCCAGCAGTCCAAACGGACTAGCGGGAGTTAGGGGTGAGCAGTTCTTC
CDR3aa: CASSPNGLAGVRGEQFF

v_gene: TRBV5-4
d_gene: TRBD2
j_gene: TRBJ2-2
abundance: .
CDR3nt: TGTGCCAGCAGCCGGGGGACTAGCGGGAGGTTAACCGGGGAGCTGTTTTTT
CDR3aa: CASSRGTSGRLTGELFF

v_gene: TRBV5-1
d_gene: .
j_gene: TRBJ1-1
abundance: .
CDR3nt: TGCGCCAGCAGCTTACGGGGGGAGGGTGAAGCTTTCTTT
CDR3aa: CASSLRGEGEAFF

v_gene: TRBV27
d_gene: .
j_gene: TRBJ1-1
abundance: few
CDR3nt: TGTGCCAGCAGTTTTCTGGGTAGTACGATCTTTCTGAACACTGAAGCTTTCTTT
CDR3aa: CASSFLGSTIFLNTEAFF

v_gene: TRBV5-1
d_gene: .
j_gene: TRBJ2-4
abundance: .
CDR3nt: TGCGCCAGCAGCCCGGAAACTGGAGCCAAAAACATTCAGTACTTC
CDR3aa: CASSPETGAKNIQYF

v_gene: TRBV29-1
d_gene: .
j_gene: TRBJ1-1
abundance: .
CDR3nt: TGCAGCGTTGAAGAAAAGGGGACTGAAGCTTTCTTT
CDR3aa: CSVEEKGTEAFF

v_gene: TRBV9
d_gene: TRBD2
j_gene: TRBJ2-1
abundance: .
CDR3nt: TGTGCCAGCAGCGGAGCGAGCGGGAGTTCCTACAATGAGCAGTTCTTC
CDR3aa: CASSGASGSSYNEQFF

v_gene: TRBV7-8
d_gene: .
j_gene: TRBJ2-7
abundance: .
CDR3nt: TGTGCCAGCAGCTCTCGACGAGGGGGAAGCGAGCAGTACTTC
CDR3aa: CASSSRRGGSEQYF

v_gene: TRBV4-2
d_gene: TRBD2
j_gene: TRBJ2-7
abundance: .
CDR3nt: TGTGCCAGCAGCCAAGACCCCATGCTAGCGGGAGCCAGCGAGCAGTACTTC
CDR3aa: CASSQDPMLAGASEQYF

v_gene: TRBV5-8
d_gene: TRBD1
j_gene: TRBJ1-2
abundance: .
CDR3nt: TGTGCCAGCAGCGTCCGGACAGGGCCTTTTGACTATGGCTACACCTTC
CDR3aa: CASSVRTGPFDYGYTF

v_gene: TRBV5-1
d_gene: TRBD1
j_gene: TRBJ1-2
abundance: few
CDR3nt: TGCGCCAGCAGCCCGGGACAGAACTATGGCTACACCTTC
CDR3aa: CASSPGQNYGYTF

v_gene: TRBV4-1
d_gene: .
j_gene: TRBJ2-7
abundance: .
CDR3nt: TGCGCCAGCAGCCGCGGGTTCTACTACGAGCAGTACTTC
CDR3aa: CASSRGFYYEQYF

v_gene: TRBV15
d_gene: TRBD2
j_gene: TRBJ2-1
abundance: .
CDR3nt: TGTGCCACCAGCAGGGGACTAGTTTCTAAGGGTGAGCAGTTCTTC
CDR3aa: CATSRGLVSKGEQFF

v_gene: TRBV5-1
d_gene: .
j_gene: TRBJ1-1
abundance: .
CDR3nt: TGCGCCAGCAGCCCAAATACAGGAGTGAACACTGAAGCTTTCTTT
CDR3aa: CASSPNTGVNTEAFF

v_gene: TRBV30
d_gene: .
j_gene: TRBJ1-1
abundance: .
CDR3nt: TGTGCCTGGAAGGACCTCAACAGGATCACTTGGGCTTTCTTT
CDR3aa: CAWKDLNRITWAFF

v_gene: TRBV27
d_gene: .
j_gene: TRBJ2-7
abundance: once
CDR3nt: TGTGCCAGCAGTATCAGACCCATCCACTACGAGCAGTACTTC
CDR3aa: CASSIRPIHYEQYF

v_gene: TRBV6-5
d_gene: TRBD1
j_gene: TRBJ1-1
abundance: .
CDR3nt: TGTGCCAGCAGTGAGGGACAGACCACTGAAGCTTTCTTT
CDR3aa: CASSEGQTTEAFF

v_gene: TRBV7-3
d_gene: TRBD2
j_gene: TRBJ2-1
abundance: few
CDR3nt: TGTGCCAGCAGCTCCCCCTCAACCTTCGCGGGAGGGACGTACAATGAGCAGTTCTTC
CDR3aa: CASSSPSTFAGGTYNEQFF

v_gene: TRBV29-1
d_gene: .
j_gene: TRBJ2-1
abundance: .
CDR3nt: TGCAGCGTTGCCCCGAGCTCCTACAATGAGCAGTTCTTC
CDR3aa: CSVAPSSYNEQFF

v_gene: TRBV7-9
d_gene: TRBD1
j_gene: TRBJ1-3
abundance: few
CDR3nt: TGTGCCAGCAGGGGACAGGGGTCCCCCGGAAACACCATATATTTT
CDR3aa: CASRGQGSPGNTIYF

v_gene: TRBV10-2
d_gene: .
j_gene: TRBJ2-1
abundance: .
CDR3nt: TGCGCCAGCAGGACGGGTTACTACAATGAGCAGTTCTTC
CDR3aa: CASRTGYYNEQFF

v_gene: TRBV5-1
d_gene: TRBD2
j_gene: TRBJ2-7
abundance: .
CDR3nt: TGCGCCAGCGGGGGGGACTCCTACGAGCAGTACTTC
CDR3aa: CASGGDSYEQYF

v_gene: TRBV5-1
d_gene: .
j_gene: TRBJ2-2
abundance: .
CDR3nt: TGCGCCAGCAGCTTGGGGGCAACTAGTCGGGGGGCCGGCGGGGAGCTGTTTTTT
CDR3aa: CASSLGATSRGAGGELFF